These 9 T cell receptor beta chains came from one sample sequenced in a study of T cell repertoires in cytomegalovirus infection (dated by TCRdb to the late 2010s). Data came from an Illumina HiSeq 1500. Using fastp at Q25 and MiXCR, TCRdb reprocessed the public reads and kept productive beta chains. Entries that share a CDR3 protein sequence are merged under the most common genes and DNA. Recorded for this sample are 76,000 or so distinct CDR3 sequences; approximately 3.7% of them occurred a single time. The ten largest clones add up to 3.5% to 6% of the sample. Source material: PBMCs. These TCRs come from a human donor in good health (CMV status not recorded). Some clones in this sample may be carry-over from other donors' samples.

This clonotype was found many times. This CDR3 is CASSLRVADTQYF. The CDR3 DNA is TGTGCCAGCAGCCTTCGGGTTGCGGATACGCAGTATTTT. The chain is built from TRBV7-9 and TRBJ2-3, with D uncertain. V lost 5 bases, J lost 6 bases, and 12 bases lay in between. The CDR3 consists of 13 residues. CDR1 is SEHNR, CDR2 FQNEAQ, per germline (reference sequence).

This clonotype occurred many times. V usage is TRBV7-8 and J usage is TRBJ1-1; 7 nucleotides agree with TRBD1. The V gene's germline CDR1 is SGHVS and CDR2 FQNEAQ. CDR3 size: 19 residues. J was trimmed by 5 bases and V by 6 bases; bases with no gene match: 24. The CDR3 loop is CASSLPSRTGWGRGTEAFF. CDR3 in DNA: TGTGCCAGCAGTCTTCCCAGTCGGACAGGTTGGGGGAGAGGTACTGAAGCTTTCTTT. Full variable domain (remainder filled in from reference TRBV7-8 and TRBJ1-1): GAGVSQSPRYKVAKRGQDVALRCDPISGHVSLFWYQQALGQGPEFLTYFQNEAQLDKSGLPSDRFFAERPEGSVSTLKIQRTQQEDSAVYLCASSLPSRTGWGRGTEAFFGQGTRLTVV.

This clonotype came up many times. The CDR3 DNA reads TGTGCCAGGGGGACTAGGGGGAAGAACACTGAAGCTTTCTTT. It is translated as CARGTRGKNTEAFF. The chain couples TRBV6-1 to TRBJ1-1; D is perhaps TRBD1 (6 bases). The CDR3 is 14 residues long. V dropped 9 bases and J dropped 1 base, with 15 bases sitting between them. The germline gives CDR1 MNHNS, CDR2 SASEGT.

This clonotype was counted many times. CDR3 coding DNA: TGTGCCAGCAGCTTAGCTTTGGGCCTACTAGACGAGCAGTACTTC. This encodes CASSLALGLLDEQYF. This rearrangement joins TRBV7-8 to TRBJ2-7, with a possible D match to TRBD2 (5 bases). CDR1 SGHVS and CDR2 FQNEAQ come from the germline V gene. The ends were cut back, 0 bases at V and 5 bases at J, with 14 bases in the middle. The CDR3 has 15 amino acids.

About this clonotype itself: One end of the junction is discordant with germline, which a read error may explain. J is TRBJ1-3 and V is TRBV5-4; D possibly corresponds to TRBD1 (6 bases). Germline values: CDR1 SGHNT, CDR2 YYREEE (reference sequence). The CDR3 has 13 residues. DNA of the CDR3: TGTGCCAGCATCTTGGACAGCGGAAACACCATATATTTT. The encoded protein is CASILDSGNTIYF.

This clonotype was recorded many times. J is TRBJ1-1 and V is TRBV2; tentatively, D is TRBD1 (6 bases). V was trimmed by 7 bases and J by 0 bases, leaving 9 bases between them. This CDR3 has 13 residues. The germline V gene encodes CDR1 SNHLY and CDR2 FYNNEI. CDR3 residues: CASNGGLNTEAFF. The CDR3 nucleotides are TGTGCCAGCAATGGGGGGCTGAACACTGAAGCTTTCTTT.

At least ten counts were recorded for this clonotype. This chain joins TRBV6-5 and TRBJ2-5, with unresolved D. Trimming took off 4 bases at V and 4 bases at J, with 10 bases between the two ends. The germline V gene has CDR1 MNHEY and CDR2 SVGAGI. CDR3 length equals 13 residues. The CDR3 DNA reads as TGTGCCAGCAGTTTATGGTTGGGAGAGACCCAGTACTTC. Translation: CASSLWLGETQYF.

This clonotype appeared many times. The rearrangement joins TRBV28 to TRBJ2-5; D is ambiguous. CDR3 length equals 12 residues. Germline assignment: CDR1 MDHEN and CDR2 SYDVKM. Trimming removed 9 bases from V and 2 bases from J, with 10 bases in between. Here the CDR3 reads CASRFLQETQYF. The CDR3 nucleotides read TGTGCCAGTAGATTCTTACAAGAGACCCAGTACTTC.

This clonotype occurred many times. The chain joins TRBV30 to TRBJ1-1, with D perhaps matching TRBD1 (6 bases). CDR1 is GTSNPN, CDR2 SVGIG, per germline (reference sequence). V lost 4 bases, J lost 0 bases, and 9 bases lay in between. There are 13 residues in the CDR3. Written as DNA, the CDR3 is TGTGCCTGGAATGAGGGGGTGAACACTGAAGCTTTCTTT. It specifies CAWNEGVNTEAFF.